One and the same sample provided the 10 T cell receptor beta chains below, sequenced in a study of shared clonotypes between healthy human individuals. Only in-frame clones appear in the TCRdb table, and some are missing; sequencing was by immunoSEQ multiplex PCR. This sample has approximately 1.4 million clones; 95% to 99% occur once, and the top ten carry 0.45%. The material sequenced was naive CD4+ T cells sorted from blood. Documented subset: CD45RA+ positively selected. These receptor sequences come from a man younger than 45 in good health.

The chain combines TRBV25-1 with TRBJ1-1; D ambiguous. The length of the CDR3 is 11 residues. V lost 5 bases to trimming and J lost 4 bases, with 5 bases between them. Per the germline V gene, CDR1 is MGHDK and CDR2 is SYGVNS. The CDR3 DNA is TGTGCCAGCAGTTTTGCCACTGAAGCTTTCTTT. Its protein product is CASSFATEAFF.

The chain carries TRBV27 and TRBJ2-5, with 14 nucleotides matching TRBD2. The length of the CDR3 is 16 residues. J gave up 9 bases and V 5 bases, and 11 bases lay outside the gene matches. Germline values: CDR1 MNHEY, CDR2 SMNVEV (reference sequence). CDR3 nucleotide sequence: TGTGCCAGCAGTCCAACGACTAGCGGGGGGGGCTCGGCCCAGTACTTC. Encoded protein: CASSPTTSGGGSAQYF.

Concerning this clone itself: This same CDR3 is encoded by further DNA sequences in the sample. The rearrangement links TRBV2 to TRBJ2-7; 12 bases line up with TRBD2. V shed 6 bases, J shed 1 base, and the junction held 1 base outside the gene matches. Germline assignment: CDR1 SNHLY and CDR2 FYNNEI. The CDR3 has 14 residues. CDR3 nucleotides: TGTGCCAGCAGAGGACTAGCGGGATCCTACGAGCAGTACTTC. Amino acids: CASRGLAGSYEQYF.

This sequence joins TRBV7-9 and TRBJ1-4; D is perhaps TRBD1 (5 bases). CDR1 SEHNR and CDR2 FQNEAQ come from the germline V gene (reference sequence). The CDR3 length is 16 residues. V shed 5 bases and J shed 4 bases, with 17 bases lying between them. The CDR3 sequence: CASSGPGTAVNEKLFF. The DNA of the CDR3 is TGTGCCAGCAGCGGACCCGGGACGGCGGTTAATGAAAAACTGTTTTTT. Combining the CDR3 with reference TRBV7-9 and TRBJ1-4 gives the whole variable domain DTGVSQNPRHKITKRGQNVTFRCDPISEHNRLYWYRQTLGQGPEFLTYFQNEAQLEKSRLLSDRFSAERPKGSFSTLEIQRTEQGDSAMYLCASSGPGTAVNEKLFFGSGTQLSVL.

The V and J genes are TRBV14 and TRBJ1-1; D perhaps matches TRBD1 (5 bases). Trimming shortened V by 4 bases and J by 1 base, and 13 bases separated the two germline ends. The germline V gene has CDR1 SGHDN and CDR2 FVKESK. This CDR3 contains 15 residues. CDR3 region: CASSPEGTGNTEAFF. The DNA of the CDR3 is TGTGCCAGCAGCCCCGAGGGGACGGGGAACACTGAAGCTTTCTTT.

To note about this clone: Other DNA sequences within the sample encode an identical CDR3. The rearrangement links TRBV5-1 to TRBJ1-3; D perhaps matches TRBD1 (5 bases). Per germline, CDR1 SGHRS and CDR2 YFSETQ. V was pared by 0 bases and J by 0 bases, with 10 bases between. The CDR3 is made up of 16 amino acids. CDR3 in amino acids: CASSLGQTSSGNTIYF. The CDR3 DNA reads TGCGCCAGCAGCTTGGGACAGACTAGCTCTGGAAACACCATATATTTT.

This clone was detected once. The sample has other DNA sequences that encode this CDR3 too. This chain links TRBV7-9 with TRBJ1-1; 7 positions agree with TRBD1. The junction had 0 bases not matched to a gene; V was cut back by 1 base and J by 4 bases. Germline lookup yields CDR1 SEHNR and CDR2 FQNEAQ (reference sequence). This CDR3 spans 13 amino acids. The DNA for the CDR3 is TGTGCCAGCAGCTTAGACAGGGGCACTGAAGCTTTCTTT. It encodes CASSLDRGTEAFF.

This chain uses TRBV6-6 with TRBJ2-5; D gene unclear. Trimming removed 5 bases at V and 7 bases at J, with 11 bases between. Germline-derived CDR1 and CDR2 are MNHNY and SVGAGI (reference sequence). CDR3 length: 12 residues. For the CDR3, the DNA is TGTGCCAGCAGTCCCATCCCGTTGACCCAGTACTTC. The encoded protein is CASSPIPLTQYF.

The V gene is TRBV7-3, the J gene TRBJ2-3; possibly TRBD1 or TRBD2 for D (5 bases each). Trimming shortened V by 8 bases and J by 0 bases, and 9 bases separated the two germline ends. The germline V gene encodes CDR1 SGHTA and CDR2 FQGTGA. This CDR3 has 13 amino acids. The CDR3 spells CASQGGSTDTQYF. CDR3 DNA sequence: TGTGCCAGCCAGGGCGGGAGCACAGATACGCAGTATTTT.

V is TRBV7-2 and J is TRBJ2-7; TRBD1 aligns across 7 bases. CDR1 is SGHTA and CDR2 is FQGNSA in the germline V gene. This CDR3 comprises 12 residues. V was clipped by 3 bases and J by 6 bases; unmatched bases: 2. The CDR3 coding sequence is TGTGCCAGCAGCTTTTCAGGGGGCGAGCAGTACTTC. It is translated as CASSFSGGEQYF.